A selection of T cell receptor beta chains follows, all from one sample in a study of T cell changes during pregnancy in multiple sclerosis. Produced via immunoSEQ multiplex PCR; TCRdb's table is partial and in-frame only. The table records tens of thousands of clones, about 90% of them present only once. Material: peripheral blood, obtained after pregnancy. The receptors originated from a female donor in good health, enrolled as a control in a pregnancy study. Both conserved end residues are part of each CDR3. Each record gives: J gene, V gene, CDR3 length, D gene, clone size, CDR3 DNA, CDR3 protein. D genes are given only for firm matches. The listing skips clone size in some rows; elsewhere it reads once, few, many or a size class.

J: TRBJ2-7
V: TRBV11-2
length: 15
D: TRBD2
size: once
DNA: TGTGCCAGCAGCGCCAGCGGGAGGCCGTCCTACGAGCAGTACTTC
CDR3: CASSASGRPSYEQYF

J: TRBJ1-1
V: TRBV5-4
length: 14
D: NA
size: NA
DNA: TGTGCCAGCAGCCCCCCCACCCGGGGGGCTGAAGCTTTCTTT
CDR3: CASSPPTRGAEAFF

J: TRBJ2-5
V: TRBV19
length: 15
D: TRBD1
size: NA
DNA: TGTGCCAGTAGTATGGGACAGGGGGTGGGGGAGACCCAGTACTTC
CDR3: CASSMGQGVGETQYF

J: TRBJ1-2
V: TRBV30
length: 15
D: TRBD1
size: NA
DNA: TGTGCCTGGGGGACAGGGACGCCCGGCCCCTATGGCTACACCTTC
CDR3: CAWGTGTPGPYGYTF

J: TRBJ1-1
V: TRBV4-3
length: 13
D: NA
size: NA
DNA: TGCGCCAGCAGCCAAGACGGGAACACTGAAGCTTTCTTT
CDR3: CASSQDGNTEAFF

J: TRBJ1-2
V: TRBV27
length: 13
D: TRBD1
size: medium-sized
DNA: TGTGCCAGCAGACCTACAGGGGAGGCTGGCTACACCTTC
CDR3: CASRPTGEAGYTF

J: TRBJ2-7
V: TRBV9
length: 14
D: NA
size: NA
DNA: TGTGCCAGCAGCGTAGGTCTAGCGCTTGCCGAGCAGTACTTC
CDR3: CASSVGLALAEQYF

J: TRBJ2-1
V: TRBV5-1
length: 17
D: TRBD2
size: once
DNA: TGCGCCAGCAGATTGGGCTTACTAGCGGGAGGGCACAATGAGCAGTTCTTC
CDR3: CASRLGLLAGGHNEQFF

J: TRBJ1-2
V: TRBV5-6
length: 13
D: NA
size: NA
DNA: TGTGCCAGCAGCCTCAGGGTTGGCTATGGCTACACCTTC
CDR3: CASSLRVGYGYTF

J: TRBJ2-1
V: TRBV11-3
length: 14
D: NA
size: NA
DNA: TGTGCCAGCAGCGCCACGGGGGACTACAATGAGCAGTTCTTC
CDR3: CASSATGDYNEQFF

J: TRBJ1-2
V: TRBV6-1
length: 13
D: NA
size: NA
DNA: TGTGCCAGCAGTGTCGAAGGGAGTTATGGCTACACCTTC
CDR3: CASSVEGSYGYTF

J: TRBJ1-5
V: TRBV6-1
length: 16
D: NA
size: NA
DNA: TGTGCCAGCAGTAAAGGTAGGGGGACTAGCAATCAGCCCCAGCATTTT
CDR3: CASSKGRGTSNQPQHF

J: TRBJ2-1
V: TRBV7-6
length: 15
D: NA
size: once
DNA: TGTGCCAGCAGCTTAGCCCAGTCCTCCTACAATGAGCAGTTCTTC
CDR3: CASSLAQSSYNEQFF

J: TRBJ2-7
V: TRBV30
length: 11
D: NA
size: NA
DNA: TGTGCCTGGAGTGCAGGGGTAGAGCAGTACTTC
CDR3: CAWSAGVEQYF

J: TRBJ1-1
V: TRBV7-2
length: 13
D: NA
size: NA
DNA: TGTGCCAGCAGCTTATGGCAGAACACTGAAGCTTTCTTT
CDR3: CASSLWQNTEAFF

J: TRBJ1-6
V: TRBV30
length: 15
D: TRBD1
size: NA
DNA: TGTGCCTGGAGTGTTACTACAGGGGGTGATTCACCCCTCCACTTT
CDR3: CAWSVTTGGDSPLHF

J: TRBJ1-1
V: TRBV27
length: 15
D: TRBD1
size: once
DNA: TGTGCCAGCAGTCTTACGAGGGGGCCGGGAACTGAAGCTTTCTTT
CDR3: CASSLTRGPGTEAFF

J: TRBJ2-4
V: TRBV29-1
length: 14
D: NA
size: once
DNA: TGCAGCGTGAGGGAGACGCTAGCCAAAAACATTCAGTACTTC
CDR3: CSVRETLAKNIQYF

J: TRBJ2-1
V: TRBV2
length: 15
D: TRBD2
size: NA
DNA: TGTGCCAGCACCGAACTAGCGGGAGGGCCCAATGAGCAGTTCTTC
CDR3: CASTELAGGPNEQFF

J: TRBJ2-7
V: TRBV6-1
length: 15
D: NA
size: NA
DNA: TGTGCCGGCAGTGGAGGACATCCGAGCTCCTACGAGCAGTACTTC
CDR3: CAGSGGHPSSYEQYF

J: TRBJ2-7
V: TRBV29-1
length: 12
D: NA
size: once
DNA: TGCAGCGTTGTTACAGGGAACTACGAGCAGTACTTC
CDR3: CSVVTGNYEQYF

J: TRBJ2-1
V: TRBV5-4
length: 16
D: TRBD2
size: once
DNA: TGTGCCAGCAGCTGGGGACTAGCGGGGGGGTACAATGAGCAGTTCTTC
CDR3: CASSWGLAGGYNEQFF

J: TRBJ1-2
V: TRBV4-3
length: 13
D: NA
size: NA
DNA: TGCGCCAGCAGCCAAGGGGCGAACTATGGCTACACCTTC
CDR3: CASSQGANYGYTF

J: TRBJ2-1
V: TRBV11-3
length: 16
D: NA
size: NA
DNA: TGTGCCAGCAGCCCTTCCGGGACTGGCTATTACAATGAGCAGTTCTTC
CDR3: CASSPSGTGYYNEQFF

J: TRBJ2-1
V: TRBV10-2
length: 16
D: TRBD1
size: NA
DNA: TGCGCCACGGGACCAACAGGGGTTTGGGGTAACAATGAGCAGTTCTTC
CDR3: CATGPTGVWGNNEQFF

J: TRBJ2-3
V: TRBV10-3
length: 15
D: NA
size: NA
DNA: TGTGCCATCAGCGAAGGCTCAGGGAGCACAGATACGCAGTATTTT
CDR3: CAISEGSGSTDTQYF

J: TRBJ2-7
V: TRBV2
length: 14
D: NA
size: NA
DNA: TGTGCCAGCAGTGACAGTGCCGTGGCCTACGAGCAGTACTTC
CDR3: CASSDSAVAYEQYF

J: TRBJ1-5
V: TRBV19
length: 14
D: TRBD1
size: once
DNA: TGTGCCAGTAGCGGACAGGGGGCTTATCAGCCCCAGCATTTT
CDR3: CASSGQGAYQPQHF

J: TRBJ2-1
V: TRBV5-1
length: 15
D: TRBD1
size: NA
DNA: TGCGCCAGCATCCTAGGACAGGGGGGGAACAATGAGCAGTTCTTC
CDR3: CASILGQGGNNEQFF

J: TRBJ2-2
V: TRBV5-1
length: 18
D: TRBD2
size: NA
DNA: TGCGCCAGCAGCTACTCCGGAGGGCTAGCGGGGGGAACCGGGGAGCTGTTTTTT
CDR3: CASSYSGGLAGGTGELFF

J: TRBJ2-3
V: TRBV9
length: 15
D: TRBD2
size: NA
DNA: TGTGCCAGCACCACTAGCGGGGTTAGCACAGATACGCAGTATTTT
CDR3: CASTTSGVSTDTQYF

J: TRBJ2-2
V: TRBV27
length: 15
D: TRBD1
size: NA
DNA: TGTGCCAGCAGTTTATCGTCACAGGGGGCCGGGGAGCTGTTTTTT
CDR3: CASSLSSQGAGELFF

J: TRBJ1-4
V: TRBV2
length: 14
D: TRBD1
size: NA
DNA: TGTGCCAGCAGGGCGGGGACAGGGGATGAAAAACTGTTTTTT
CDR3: CASRAGTGDEKLFF

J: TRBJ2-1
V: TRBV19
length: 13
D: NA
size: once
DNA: TGTGCCAGTAGTTCCGGGACACCCGGTGAGCAGTTCTTC
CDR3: CASSSGTPGEQFF

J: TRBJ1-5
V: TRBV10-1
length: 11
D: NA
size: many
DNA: TGCGCCAGGAGTGGGCACCAAGCCCAGCATTTT
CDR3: CARSGHQAQHF

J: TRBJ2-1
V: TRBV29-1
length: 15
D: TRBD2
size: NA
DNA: TGCAGCGTCCAAAAGGGGCTAGCGGGATTCAATGAGCAGTTCTTC
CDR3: CSVQKGLAGFNEQFF

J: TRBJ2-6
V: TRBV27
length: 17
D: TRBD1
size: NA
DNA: TGTGCCAGCAGACCTGACAGGGACCCCTCCAGGACCAACGTCCTGACTTTC
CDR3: CASRPDRDPSRTNVLTF

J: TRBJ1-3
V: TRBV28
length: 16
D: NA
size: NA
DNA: TGTGCCAGCAGTTACCCCTCGGTTAACTCTGGAAACACCATATATTTT
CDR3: CASSYPSVNSGNTIYF

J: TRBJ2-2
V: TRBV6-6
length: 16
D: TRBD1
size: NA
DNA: TGTGCCAGCAATCTGGACAGGGCTGCGAACACCGGGGAGCTGTTTTTT
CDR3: CASNLDRAANTGELFF

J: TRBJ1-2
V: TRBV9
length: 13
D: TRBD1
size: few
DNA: TGTGCCAGCAGCCGGACAGGGAACCATGGCTACACCTTC
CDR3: CASSRTGNHGYTF

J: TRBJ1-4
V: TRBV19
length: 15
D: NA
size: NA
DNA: TGTGCCAGTAACAGGGCTAGGATATTTGATGAAAAACTGTTTTTT
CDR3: CASNRARIFDEKLFF

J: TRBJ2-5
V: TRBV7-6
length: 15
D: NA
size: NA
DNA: TGTGCCAGCAGCTTAGGGGGGCGCATCCAAGAGACCCAGTACTTC
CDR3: CASSLGGRIQETQYF